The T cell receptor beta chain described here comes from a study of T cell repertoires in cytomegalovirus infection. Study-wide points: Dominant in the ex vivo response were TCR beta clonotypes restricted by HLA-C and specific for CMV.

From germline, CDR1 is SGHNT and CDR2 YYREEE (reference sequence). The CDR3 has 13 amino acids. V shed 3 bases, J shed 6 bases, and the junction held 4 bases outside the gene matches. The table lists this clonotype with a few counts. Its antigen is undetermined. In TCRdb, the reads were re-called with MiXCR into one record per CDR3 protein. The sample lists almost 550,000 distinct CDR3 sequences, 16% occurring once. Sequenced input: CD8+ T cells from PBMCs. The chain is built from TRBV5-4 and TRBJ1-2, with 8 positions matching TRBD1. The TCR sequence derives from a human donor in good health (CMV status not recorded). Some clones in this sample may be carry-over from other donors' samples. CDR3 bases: TGTGCCAGCAGCTCCCGGGACAGGCATGGCTACACCTTC. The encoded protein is CASSSRDRHGYTF.